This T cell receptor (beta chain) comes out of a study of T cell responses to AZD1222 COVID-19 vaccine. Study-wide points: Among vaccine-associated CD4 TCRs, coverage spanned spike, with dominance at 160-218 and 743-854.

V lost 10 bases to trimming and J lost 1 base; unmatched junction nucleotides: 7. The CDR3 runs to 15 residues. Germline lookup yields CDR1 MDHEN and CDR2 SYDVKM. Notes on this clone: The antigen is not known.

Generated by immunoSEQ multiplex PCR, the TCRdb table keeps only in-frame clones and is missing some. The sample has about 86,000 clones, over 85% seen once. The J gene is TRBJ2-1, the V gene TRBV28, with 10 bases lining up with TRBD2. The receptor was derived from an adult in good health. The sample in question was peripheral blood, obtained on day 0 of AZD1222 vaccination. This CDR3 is CATQGSGGSYNEQFF. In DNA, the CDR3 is TGTGCCACCCAGGGTAGCGGGGGGTCCTACAATGAGCAGTTCTTC.